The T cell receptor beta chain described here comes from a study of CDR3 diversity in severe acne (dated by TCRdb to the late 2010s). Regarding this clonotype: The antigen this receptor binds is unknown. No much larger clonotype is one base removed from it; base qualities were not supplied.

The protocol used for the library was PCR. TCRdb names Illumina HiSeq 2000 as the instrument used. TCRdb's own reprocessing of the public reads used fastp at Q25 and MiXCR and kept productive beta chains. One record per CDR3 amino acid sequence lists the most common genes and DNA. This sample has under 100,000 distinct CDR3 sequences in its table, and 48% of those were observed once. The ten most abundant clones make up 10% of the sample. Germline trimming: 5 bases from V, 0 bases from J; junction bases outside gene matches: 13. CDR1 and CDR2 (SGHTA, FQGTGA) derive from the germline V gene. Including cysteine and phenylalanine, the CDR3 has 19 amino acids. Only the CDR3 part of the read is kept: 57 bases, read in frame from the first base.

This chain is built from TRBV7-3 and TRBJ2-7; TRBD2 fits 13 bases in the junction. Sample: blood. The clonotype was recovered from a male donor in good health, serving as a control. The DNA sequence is TGTGCCAGCAGCGCCCACGGGGGACTAGCGGGGCTAAGCTCCTACGAGCAGTACTTC. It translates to CASSAHGGLAGLSSYEQYF.